This T cell receptor beta chain was profiled in a study of blood T cell repertoires in COVID-19. Profiled with immunoSEQ multiplex PCR; TCRdb holds only in-frame clones, not every one. The sample has 140,000 or so clones; 75% to 90% are singletons. V gave up 3 bases and J gave up 3 bases; unmatched junction bases: 7. The CDR3 is 16 amino acids. From germline, CDR1 is DFQATT and CDR2 SNEGSKA (reference sequence). The sequence derives from a man aged 65-85 years who had recovered from COVID-19. The sequenced sample consisted of peripheral blood. V and J are TRBV20-1 and TRBJ2-3; the match to TRBD2 covers 12 bases. CDR3 nucleotides: TGCAGTGCTAGTGGGGCTAGCGGGAGGGTTACAGATACGCAGTATTTT. Translation: CSASGASGRVTDTQYF.